The entry below describes one T cell receptor (beta chain). This specimen belongs to a study of blood T cell repertoires in COVID-19. Study information: PBMCs, B-cell-depleted T cells, or T cells were the source of the cDNA or gDNA that made up the material.

This CDR3 comprises 14 residues. Germline V gene sequence: CDR1 LNHDA, CDR2 SQIVND (reference sequence). With 10 bases clipped from V and 3 bases from J, the junction kept 5 bases outside the gene matches. Per the original data handling: Reference gene primer amplification gave estimated nucleated cell counts. Generated by immunoSEQ multiplex PCR, the TCRdb table keeps only in-frame clones and is missing some. Clone size and V and J calls were adopted from that table, with D and trimming inferred from the DNA. This table holds roughly 100,000 clones, over 65% found once. The origin of this receptor is a human donor in a cohort sampled during active COVID-19. Sequenced material: peripheral blood. The chain joins TRBV19 to TRBJ2-6, with TRBD1 matching 8 bases. CDR3 sequence (DNA): TGTGCCACCACAGGGACAGGTGGGGCCAACGTCCTGACTTTC. Translated: CATTGTGGANVLTF.